This entry describes one T cell receptor (beta chain). Its antigen is as yet unknown. This sample was included in a study of shared clonotypes between healthy human individuals. The study, taken as a whole, reports: Sequencing depth was expected to affect clonotype sharing among donors.

Sequencing used immunoSEQ multiplex PCR; TCRdb keeps in-frame clones, though not all of them. Of 1.5 million to 1.9 million clones listed, about 98% are singletons. Trimming took off 4 bases at V and 3 bases at J, with 13 bases between the two ends. The CDR3 is 14 amino acids. Germline V gene sequence: CDR1 LNHDA, CDR2 SQIVND (reference sequence). This sequence joins TRBV19 and TRBJ2-7, with TRBD2 as a possible D gene (6 bases). The clonotype originates from a man aged 30-40 years in good health. Input material: naive CD4+ T cells sorted from blood. Subset of the sample: CD45RA+ positively selected. CDR3 residues: CASSTGGGNYEQYF. CDR3 in DNA: TGTGCCAGTAGTACCGGGGGTGGGAACTACGAGCAGTACTTC.